Presented here are 8 T cell receptor beta chains from one specimen sequenced in a study of shared clonotypes between healthy human individuals. Using immunoSEQ multiplex PCR, the repertoire was profiled, and TCRdb retains in-frame clones only, with some absent. The repertoire has roughly 450,000 clones, approximately 85% of them found once; the top ten carry 13%. Sequenced input: PBMCs. The receptors stem from a woman in her thirties or forties in good health. Some clones in this sample may be carry-over from other donors' samples.

V gene TRBV4-1 combines with J gene TRBJ1-1; D is undetermined. The CDR3 is 13 amino acids. Trimming shortened V by 0 bases and J by 10 bases, and 12 bases separated the two germline ends. Germline CDR1 MGHRA, CDR2 YSYEKL. CDR3 sequence (DNA): TGCGCCAGCAGCCAAGATCAGGTCTACGTAGCTTTCTTT. Translation gives CASSQDQVYVAFF.

The CDR3 is CASSRSGIIYEQYF. The DNA of the CDR3 is TGTGCCAGCAGCCGTAGCGGGATTATCTACGAGCAGTACTTC. V gene TRBV7-8 combines with J gene TRBJ2-7; 8 positions agree with TRBD2. J lost 3 bases, V lost 5 bases, and 6 bases had no gene match. The CDR3 is 14 residues long. Germline assignment: CDR1 SGHVS and CDR2 FQNEAQ. Together with reference TRBV7-8 and TRBJ2-7, the CDR3 gives the full variable domain: GAGVSQSPRYKVAKRGQDVALRCDPISGHVSLFWYQQALGQGPEFLTYFQNEAQLDKSGLPSDRFFAERPEGSVSTLKIQRTQQEDSAVYLCASSRSGIIYEQYFGPGTRLTVT.

This chain uses TRBV5-4 with TRBJ2-7; no reliable D call. The CDR3 has 13 amino acids. V lost 3 bases to trimming and J lost 3 bases, with 10 bases between them. Germline V gene sequence: CDR1 SGHNT, CDR2 YYREEE (reference sequence). CDR3 region: CASSSPMNYEQYF. The CDR3 coding sequence is TGTGCCAGCAGCTCCCCGATGAACTACGAGCAGTACTTC.

This clone was detected only a few times. The chain recombines TRBV11-2 with TRBJ1-2, with D perhaps TRBD1 (5 bases). Germline V gene lookup returns CDR1 SGHAT and CDR2 FQNNGV. CDR3 size: 15 residues. V was clipped by 5 bases and J by 6 bases, with 19 bases between them. The DNA of the CDR3 is TGTGCCAGCAGCCTTAGGCCGGGACTGTCAGATGGCTACACCTTC. Residues: CASSLRPGLSDGYTF.

The chain joins TRBV29-1 to TRBJ2-2; TRBD1 might be the D (5 bases). Germline CDR1 reads SQVTM; CDR2 reads ANQGSEA. Trimming left V 2 bases short and J 5 bases short, with 6 bases between. The CDR3 has 12 residues. CDR3 region: CSVERGTGELFF. The CDR3 DNA reads as TGCAGCGTTGAAAGGGGAACCGGGGAGCTGTTTTTT.

The rearrangement links TRBV28 to TRBJ2-1; D gene unclear. Trimming pared 7 bases from V and 3 bases from J, leaving 4 bases between. Per germline, CDR1 MDHEN and CDR2 SYDVKM. This CDR3 spans 11 amino acids. CDR3 nucleotides: TGTGCCAGCACGTTCTACAATGAGCAGTTCTTC. Protein product: CASTFYNEQFF.

DNA for the CDR3: TGTGCCAGCAGCTTTAGCGGGAGCTCCTACAATGAGCAGTTCTTC. Amino acids: CASSFSGSSYNEQFF. The chain carries TRBV5-5 and TRBJ2-1, with 9 bases lining up with TRBD2. Germline trimming cut 2 bases from V and 0 bases from J; bases unmatched to any gene: 0. Germline values: CDR1 SGHKS, CDR2 YYEKEE (reference sequence). The CDR3 runs 15 residues. The full variable domain, rest sourced from reference TRBV5-5 and TRBJ2-1, is DAGVTQSPTHLIKTRGQQVTLRCSPISGHKSVSWYQQVLGQGPQFIFQYYEKEERGRGNFPDRFSARQFPNYSSELNVNALLLGDSALYLCASSFSGSSYNEQFFGPGTRLTVL.

V and J are TRBV30 and TRBJ2-3; D not resolved. V dropped 5 bases and J dropped 3 bases, with 12 bases sitting between them. Germline-derived CDR1 and CDR2 are GTSNPN and SVGIG (reference sequence). This CDR3 spans 13 amino acids. For the CDR3, the DNA is TGTGCCTGGGCCCCTCGGCGGACAGATACGCAGTATTTT. Its translation is CAWAPRRTDTQYF.